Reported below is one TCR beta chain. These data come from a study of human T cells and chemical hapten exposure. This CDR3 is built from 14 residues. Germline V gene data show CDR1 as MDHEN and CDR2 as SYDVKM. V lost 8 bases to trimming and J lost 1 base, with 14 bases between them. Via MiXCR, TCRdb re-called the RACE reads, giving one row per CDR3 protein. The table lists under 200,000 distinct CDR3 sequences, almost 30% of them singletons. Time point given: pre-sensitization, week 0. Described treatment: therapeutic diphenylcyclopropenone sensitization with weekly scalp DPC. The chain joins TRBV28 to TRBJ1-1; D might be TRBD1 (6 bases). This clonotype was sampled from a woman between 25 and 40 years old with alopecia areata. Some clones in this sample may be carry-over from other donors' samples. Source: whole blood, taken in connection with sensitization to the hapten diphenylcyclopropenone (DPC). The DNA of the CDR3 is TGTGCCAGCGGGGGAACAGGGACGAACACTGAAGCTTTCTTT. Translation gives CASGGTGTNTEAFF. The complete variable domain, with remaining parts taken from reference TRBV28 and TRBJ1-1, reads DVKVTQSSRYLVKRTGEKVFLECVQDMDHENMFWYRQDPGLGLRLIYFSYDVKMKEKGDIPEGYSVSREKKERFSLILESASTNQTSMYLCASGGTGTNTEAFFGQGTRLTVV.